The rows below give T cell receptor beta chains drawn from one sample of a study of T cell responses to AZD1222 COVID-19 vaccine. Repertoires were generated with immunoSEQ multiplex PCR, while TCRdb's copy carries only in-frame clones and drops some. The sample shows 130,000 to 150,000 clones, 85% to 95% of them seen only once. The sample in question was peripheral blood, obtained after recovery from COVID-19. The source of these receptors is an adult who had recovered from COVID-19. The CDR3 runs from the conserved cysteine through the conserved F or W. Each record gives: CDR3 DNA, CDR3 protein, clone size, CDR3 length, J gene, V gene, D gene. The D gene is left open where the match is weak. The size of a clone is reported for some rows only, either as once, few or many, or as a class for expanded clones.

TGTGCCAGCAGTCTTCCGGGACTAGCGGTTTCAGATACGCAGTATTTT,CASSLPGLAVSDTQYF,-,16,TRBJ2-3,TRBV6-6,TRBD2
TGTGCCAGCAGCCTAGGACAGGGCGCTAACTATGGCTACACCTTC,CASSLGQGANYGYTF,-,15,TRBJ1-2,TRBV3-1/TRBV3-2,TRBD1
TGCGCCAGCAGCATAGGACAGGGATTGTCGGTAGCTTTCTTT,CASSIGQGLSVAFF,once,14,TRBJ1-1,TRBV5-1,TRBD1
TGTGCCAGTAGTATAGGGACAGGTGTCAGTCCCGGGGAGCTGTTTTTT,CASSIGTGVSPGELFF,-,16,TRBJ2-2,TRBV19,TRBD1
TGTGCCAGCAGCGGAATGACTAGCGGGGTCCCCCTCCTCATGGATACGCAGTATTTT,CASSGMTSGVPLLMDTQYF,once,19,TRBJ2-3,TRBV5-4,TRBD2
TGTGCCAGTAGTCTCGCCACCCGTGGGCCCCAGCATTTT,CASSLATRGPQHF,-,13,TRBJ1-5,TRBV19,-
TGTGCCAGCAGTTACTCGGCAGGGGACCAGCCCCAGCATTTT,CASSYSAGDQPQHF,-,14,TRBJ1-5,TRBV6-5,-
TGTGCCACCAGCACCGGGGACATAAGCTCCTATAATTCACCCCTCCACTTT,CATSTGDISSYNSPLHF,-,17,TRBJ1-6,TRBV15,-
TGTGCCACCAGTGATGAGGGGGACACCGGGGAGCTGTTTTTT,CATSDEGDTGELFF,-,14,TRBJ2-2,TRBV24-1,-
TGTGCCAGCAGTTTAGTGAGCTCCTACAATGAGCAGTTCTTC,CASSLVSSYNEQFF,-,14,TRBJ2-1,TRBV28,-
TGTGCCAGCAGTGAAGGGGACAGCTCCTACGAGCAGTACTTC,CASSEGDSSYEQYF,-,14,TRBJ2-7,TRBV6-1,TRBD1
TGTGCCAGCAGTTTTTACAGGGGGGGTTACAATGAGCAGTTCTTC,CASSFYRGGYNEQFF,-,15,TRBJ2-1,TRBV28,-
TGTGCCAGTGGGCCTAATTCACCCCTCCACTTT,CASGPNSPLHF,-,11,TRBJ1-6,TRBV19,-
TGTGCCAGCAGCTTAACGGGACAGGGTGGGGCAGATACGCAGTATTTT,CASSLTGQGGADTQYF,-,16,TRBJ2-3,TRBV7-3,TRBD1
TGCAGCGTTGTGGGGAGACACTCCTACGAGCAGTACTTC,CSVVGRHSYEQYF,-,13,TRBJ2-7,TRBV29-1,-
TGTGCCAGCAGTCGCGAGTCCCTAAACTATGGCTACACCTTC,CASSRESLNYGYTF,-,14,TRBJ1-2,TRBV6-2/TRBV6-3,-
TGTGCCAGCAGCTTAGCGAGGGAGGGGCGCGGCACAGATACGCAGTATTTT,CASSLAREGRGTDTQYF,-,17,TRBJ2-3,TRBV7-8,TRBD2
TGTGCCAGCAGCGCCCGGGAGATCACCGGGGAGCTGTTTTTT,CASSAREITGELFF,-,14,TRBJ2-2,TRBV7-6,-
TGCGCCAGCAGTGAGACGGGACTAGCGGGAGTAGGCGGGCAAGAGACCCAGTACTTC,CASSETGLAGVGGQETQYF,-,19,TRBJ2-5,TRBV10-2,TRBD2
TGTGCCAGTGGGGGCCTAGTCTACGAGCAGTACTTC,CASGGLVYEQYF,-,12,TRBJ2-7,TRBV6-5,-
TGTGCCACCAGTGATTGCGAGCTCGGGCAGGGCGACAGGAAGCAGCCCCAGCATTTT,CATSDCELGQGDRKQPQHF,-,19,TRBJ1-5,TRBV24-1,-
TGTGCCAGCACCTCGAGACTAGCGGCCCCCTACGAGCAGTACTTC,CASTSRLAAPYEQYF,-,15,TRBJ2-7,TRBV21-1,-
TGTGCCAGCGGCCACTCTGGGGCCAACGTCCTGACTTTC,CASGHSGANVLTF,-,13,TRBJ2-6,TRBV14,-
TGCGCCAGCAGTCAGGGGCAGGGTACACTAGCGGGAGGGCCCCTCACCTACAATGAGCAGTTCTTC,CASSQGQGTLAGGPLTYNEQFF,-,22,TRBJ2-1,TRBV23-1,TRBD2